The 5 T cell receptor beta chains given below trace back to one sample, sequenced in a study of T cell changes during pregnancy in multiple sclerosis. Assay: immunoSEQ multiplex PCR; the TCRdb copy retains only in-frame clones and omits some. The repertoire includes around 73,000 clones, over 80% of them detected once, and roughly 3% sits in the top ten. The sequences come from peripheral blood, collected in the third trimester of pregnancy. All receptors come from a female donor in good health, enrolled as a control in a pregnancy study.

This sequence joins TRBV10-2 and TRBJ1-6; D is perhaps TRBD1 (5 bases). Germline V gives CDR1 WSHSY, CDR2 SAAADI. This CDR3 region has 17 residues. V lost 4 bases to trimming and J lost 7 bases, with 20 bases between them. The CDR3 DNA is TGCGCCAGCAGTGGGGTGGACCGGGGGGTGAGAAATTCACCCCTCCACTTT. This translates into CASSGVDRGVRNSPLHF.

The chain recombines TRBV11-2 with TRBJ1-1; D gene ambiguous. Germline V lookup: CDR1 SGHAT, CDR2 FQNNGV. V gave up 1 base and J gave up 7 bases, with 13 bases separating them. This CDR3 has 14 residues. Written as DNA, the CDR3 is TGTGCCAGCAGCTTAGGTTCGACACCTGTTGAAGCTTTCTTT. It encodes CASSLGSTPVEAFF.

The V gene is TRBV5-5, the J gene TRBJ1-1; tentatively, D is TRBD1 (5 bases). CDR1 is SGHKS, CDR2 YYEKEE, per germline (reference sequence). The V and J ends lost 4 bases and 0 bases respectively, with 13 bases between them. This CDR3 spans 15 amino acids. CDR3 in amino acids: CASSQYDSMNTEAFF. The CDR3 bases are TGTGCCAGCAGCCAGTACGACAGTATGAACACTGAAGCTTTCTTT. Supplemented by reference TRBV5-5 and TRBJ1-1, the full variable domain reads DAGVTQSPTHLIKTRGQQVTLRCSPISGHKSVSWYQQVLGQGPQFIFQYYEKEERGRGNFPDRFSARQFPNYSSELNVNALLLGDSALYLCASSQYDSMNTEAFFGQGTRLTVV.

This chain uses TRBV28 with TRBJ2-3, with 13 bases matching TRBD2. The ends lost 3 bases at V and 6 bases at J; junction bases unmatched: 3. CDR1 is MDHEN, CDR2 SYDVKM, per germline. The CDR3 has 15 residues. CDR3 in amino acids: CASSFTSGRGDTQYF. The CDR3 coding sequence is TGTGCCAGCAGTTTCACTAGCGGGAGGGGGGATACGCAGTATTTT.

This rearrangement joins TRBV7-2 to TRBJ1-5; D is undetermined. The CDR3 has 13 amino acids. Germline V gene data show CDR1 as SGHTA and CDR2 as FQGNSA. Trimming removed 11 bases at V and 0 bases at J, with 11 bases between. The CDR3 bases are TGTGCCTCCACCCCAGATAGCAATCAGCCCCAGCATTTT. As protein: CASTPDSNQPQHF. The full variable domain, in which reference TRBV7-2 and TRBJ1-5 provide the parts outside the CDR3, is GAGVSQSPSNKVTEKGKDVELRCDPISGHTALYWYRQSLGQGLEFLIYFQGNSAPDKSGLPSDRFSAERTGGSVSTLTIQRTQQEDSAVYLCASTPDSNQPQHFGDGTRLSIL.